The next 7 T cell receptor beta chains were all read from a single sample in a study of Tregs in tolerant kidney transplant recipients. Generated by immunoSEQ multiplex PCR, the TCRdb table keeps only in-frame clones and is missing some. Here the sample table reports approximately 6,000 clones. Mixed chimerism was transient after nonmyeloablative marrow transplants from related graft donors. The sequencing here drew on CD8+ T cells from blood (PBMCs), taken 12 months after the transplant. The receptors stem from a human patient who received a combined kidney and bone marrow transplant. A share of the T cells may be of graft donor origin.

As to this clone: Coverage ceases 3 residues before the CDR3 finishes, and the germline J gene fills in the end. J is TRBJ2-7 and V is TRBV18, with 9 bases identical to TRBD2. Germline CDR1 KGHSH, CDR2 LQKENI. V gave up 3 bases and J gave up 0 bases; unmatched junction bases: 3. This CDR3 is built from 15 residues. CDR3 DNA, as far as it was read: TGTGCCAGCTCACCGAAGACTAGCGGCTCCTACGAG. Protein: CASSPKTSGSYE. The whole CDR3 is CASSPKTSGSYEQYF.

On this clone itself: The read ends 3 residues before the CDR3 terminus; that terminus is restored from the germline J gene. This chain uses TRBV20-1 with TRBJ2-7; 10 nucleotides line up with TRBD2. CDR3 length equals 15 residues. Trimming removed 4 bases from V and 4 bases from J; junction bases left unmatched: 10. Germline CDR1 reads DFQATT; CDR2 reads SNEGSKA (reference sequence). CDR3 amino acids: CSATTGASGRYEQYF. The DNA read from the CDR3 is TGCAGTGCTACGACGGGGGCTAGCGGGAGATACGAG.

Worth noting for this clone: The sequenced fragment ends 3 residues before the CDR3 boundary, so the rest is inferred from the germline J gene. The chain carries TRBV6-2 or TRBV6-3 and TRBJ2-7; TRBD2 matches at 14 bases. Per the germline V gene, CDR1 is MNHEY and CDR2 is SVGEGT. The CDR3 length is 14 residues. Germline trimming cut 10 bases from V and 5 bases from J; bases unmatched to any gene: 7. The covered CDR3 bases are TGTGCCATTGCTGGGACTAGCGGGAGTGACGAG. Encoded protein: CAIAGTSGSDE. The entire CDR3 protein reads CAIAGTSGSDEQYF.

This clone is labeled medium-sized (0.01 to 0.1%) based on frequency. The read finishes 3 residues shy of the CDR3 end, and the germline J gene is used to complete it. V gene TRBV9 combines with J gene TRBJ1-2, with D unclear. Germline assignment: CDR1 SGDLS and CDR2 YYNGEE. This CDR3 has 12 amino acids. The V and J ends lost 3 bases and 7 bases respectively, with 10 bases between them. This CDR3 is CASSGSEPGYTF. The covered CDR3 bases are TGTGCCAGCAGCGGGAGCGAGCCTGGC.

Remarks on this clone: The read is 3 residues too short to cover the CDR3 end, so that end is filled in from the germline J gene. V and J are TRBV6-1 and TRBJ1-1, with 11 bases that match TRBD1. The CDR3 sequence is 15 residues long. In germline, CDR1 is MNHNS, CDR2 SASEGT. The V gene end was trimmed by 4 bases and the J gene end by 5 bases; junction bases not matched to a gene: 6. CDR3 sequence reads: CASSGTGGAETEAFF. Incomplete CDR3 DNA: TGTGCCAGCAGTGGGACAGGGGGCGCGGAAACTGAA.

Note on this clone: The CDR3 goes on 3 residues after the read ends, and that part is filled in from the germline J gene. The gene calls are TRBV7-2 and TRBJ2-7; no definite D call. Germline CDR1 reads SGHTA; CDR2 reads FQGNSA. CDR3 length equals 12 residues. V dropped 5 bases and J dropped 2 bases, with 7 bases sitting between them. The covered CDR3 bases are TGTGCCAGCAGCCCTATGGCCTACGAG. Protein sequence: CASSPMAYE. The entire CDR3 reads CASSPMAYEQYF.

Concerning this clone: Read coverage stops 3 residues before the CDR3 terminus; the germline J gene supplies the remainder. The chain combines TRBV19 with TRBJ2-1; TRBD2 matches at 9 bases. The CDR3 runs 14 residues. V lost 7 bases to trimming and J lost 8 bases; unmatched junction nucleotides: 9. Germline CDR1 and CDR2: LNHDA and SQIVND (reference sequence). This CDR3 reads CASIPGTSSHEQFF. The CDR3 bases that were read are TGTGCCAGTATACCCGGGACTAGCTCCCATGAG.